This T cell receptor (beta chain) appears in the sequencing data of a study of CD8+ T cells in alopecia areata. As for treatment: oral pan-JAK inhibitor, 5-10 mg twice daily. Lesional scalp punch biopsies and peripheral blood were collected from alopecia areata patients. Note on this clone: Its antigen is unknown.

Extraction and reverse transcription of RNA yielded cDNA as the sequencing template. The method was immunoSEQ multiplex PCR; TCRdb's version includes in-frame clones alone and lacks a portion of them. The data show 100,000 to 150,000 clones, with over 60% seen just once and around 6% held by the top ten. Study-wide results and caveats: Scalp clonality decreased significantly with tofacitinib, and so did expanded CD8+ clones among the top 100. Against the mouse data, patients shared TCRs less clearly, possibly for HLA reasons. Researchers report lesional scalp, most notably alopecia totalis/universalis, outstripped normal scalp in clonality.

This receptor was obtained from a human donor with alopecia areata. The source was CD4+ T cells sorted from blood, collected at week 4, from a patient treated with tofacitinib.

The CDR3 nucleotides are TGTGCCTGGAAACCGGGTGAGACCCAGTACTTC. Amino acid sequence: CAWKPGETQYF. The chain links TRBV30 to TRBJ2-5; D is uncertain. The CDR3 is 11 amino acids. The V end lost 4 bases, the J end lost 5 bases, and 8 bases lay between the germline ends. Germline loops: CDR1 GTSNPN, CDR2 SVGIG (reference sequence).